This T cell receptor beta chain was observed in a study of CD8 T cells in Susac syndrome. The study, taken as a whole, reports: The authors acknowledged that the study's TCR sequencing and HLA analysis involved relatively few individuals.

On this clonotype: What it binds is unknown.

From germline, CDR1 is SGHAT and CDR2 FQNNGV. The length of the CDR3 is 18 residues. The J segment lost 3 bases and the V segment lost 5 bases, leaving 14 bases of the junction unmatched. The RNA input was about 0.45 to 1 ug, and it was reverse transcribed with random hexamers. Amplification of TCR beta CDR3 across 54 Vbeta and 13 Jbeta was performed with immunoSEQ multiplex PCR. TCRdb reanalysed the immunoSEQ multiplex PCR reads using MiXCR and keeps one entry per CDR3 protein. The sample consists of some 300,000 distinct CDR3 sequences, roughly 85% of them appearing once. CD8+ and CD4+ T cells taken from blood had their TCR beta sequenced. TEMRA cells were FACS-enriched, unlike CD8+ and CD4+ T cells, which were negatively isolated.

The J gene is TRBJ2-2, the V gene TRBV11-2, with 8 nucleotides matching TRBD2. Input material: CD8+ T cells from PBMCs. This sequence was found in a human donor with multiple sclerosis. This CDR3 is CASSVGTRRFVDTGELFF. The CDR3 coding sequence is TGTGCCAGCAGCGTCGGGACTAGGCGTTTCGTGGACACCGGGGAGCTGTTTTTT. The full variable domain, in which reference TRBV11-2 and TRBJ2-2 provide the parts outside the CDR3, is EAGVAQSPRYKIIEKRQSVAFWCNPISGHATLYWYQQILGQGPKLLIQFQNNGVVDDSQLPKDRFSAERLKGVDSTLKIQPAKLEDSAVYLCASSVGTRRFVDTGELFFGEGSRLTVL.